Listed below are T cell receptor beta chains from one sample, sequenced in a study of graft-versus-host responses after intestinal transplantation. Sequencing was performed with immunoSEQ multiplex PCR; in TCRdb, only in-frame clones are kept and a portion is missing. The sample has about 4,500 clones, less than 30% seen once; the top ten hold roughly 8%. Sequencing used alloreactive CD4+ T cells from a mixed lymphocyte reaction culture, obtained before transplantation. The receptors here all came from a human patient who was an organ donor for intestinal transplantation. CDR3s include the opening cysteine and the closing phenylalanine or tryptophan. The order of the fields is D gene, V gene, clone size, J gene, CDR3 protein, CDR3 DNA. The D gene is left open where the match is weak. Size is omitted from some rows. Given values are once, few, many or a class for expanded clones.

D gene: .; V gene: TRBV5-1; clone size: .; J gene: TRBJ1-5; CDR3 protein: CASSLGTVSNQPQHF; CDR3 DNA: TGCGCCAGCAGCTTGGGGACAGTTTCCAATCAGCCCCAGCATTTT
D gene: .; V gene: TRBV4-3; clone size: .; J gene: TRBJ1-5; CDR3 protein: CASSQAGLSNQPQHF; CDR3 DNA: TGCGCCAGCAGCCAAGCGGGACTCTCGAATCAGCCCCAGCATTTT
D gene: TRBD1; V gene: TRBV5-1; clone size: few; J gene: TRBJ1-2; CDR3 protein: CASSLAGQDQRGYTF; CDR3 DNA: TGCGCCAGCAGCTTGGCCGGACAGGACCAACGTGGCTACACCTTC
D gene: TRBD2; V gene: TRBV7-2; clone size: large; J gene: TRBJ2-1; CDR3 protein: CASSIVSGGTYNEQFF; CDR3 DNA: TGTGCCAGCAGCATAGTTAGCGGGGGGACCTACAATGAGCAGTTCTTC
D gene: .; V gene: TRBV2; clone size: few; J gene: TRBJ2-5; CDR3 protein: CAWGGQSGAQETQYF; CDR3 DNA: TGTGCCTGGGGTGGACAGTCAGGGGCCCAAGAGACCCAGTACTTC
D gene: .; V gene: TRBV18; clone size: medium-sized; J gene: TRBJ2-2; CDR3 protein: CASSPSTNTGELFF; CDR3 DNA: TGTGCCAGCTCACCCTCGACAAACACCGGGGAGCTGTTTTTT
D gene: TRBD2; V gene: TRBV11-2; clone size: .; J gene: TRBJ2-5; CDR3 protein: CASSLLLAGGPGETQYF; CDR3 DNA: TGTGCCAGCAGCTTACTACTAGCGGGGGGGCCAGGAGAGACCCAGTACTTC
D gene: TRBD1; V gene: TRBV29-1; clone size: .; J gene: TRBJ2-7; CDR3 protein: CSVIYGQVFSYEQYF; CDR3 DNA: TGCAGCGTTATTTATGGACAGGTCTTCTCCTACGAGCAGTACTTC
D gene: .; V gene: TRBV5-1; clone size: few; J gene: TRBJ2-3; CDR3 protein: CASSLGSTDTQYF; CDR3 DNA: TGCGCCAGCAGCTTGGGGAGCACAGATACGCAGTATTTT
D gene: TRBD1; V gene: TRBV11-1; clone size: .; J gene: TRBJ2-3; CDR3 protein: CASSLTGGTDTQYF; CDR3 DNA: TGTGCCAGCAGCTTGACAGGGGGCACAGATACGCAGTATTTT
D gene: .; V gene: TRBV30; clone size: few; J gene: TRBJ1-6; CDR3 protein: CAWTFNSPLHF; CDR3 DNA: TGTGCCTGGACCTTTAATTCACCCCTCCACTTT
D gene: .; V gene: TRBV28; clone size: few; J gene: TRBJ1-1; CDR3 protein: CASSLQNTEAFF; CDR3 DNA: TGTGCCAGCAGTTTACAGAACACTGAAGCTTTCTTT
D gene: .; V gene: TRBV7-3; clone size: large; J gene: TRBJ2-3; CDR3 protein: CASSRSRWGDTQYF; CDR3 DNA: TGTGCCAGCAGCCGGTCCCGGTGGGGAGATACGCAGTATTTT
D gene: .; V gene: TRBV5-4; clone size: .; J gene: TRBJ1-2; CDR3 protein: CASISSIPGKTYGYTF; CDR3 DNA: TGTGCCAGCATTTCTAGCATACCAGGAAAGACCTATGGCTACACCTTC
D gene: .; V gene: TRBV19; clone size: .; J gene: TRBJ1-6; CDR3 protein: CASCQGRTYNSPLHF; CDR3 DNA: TGTGCCAGTTGTCAGGGGCGCACCTATAATTCACCCCTCCACTTT
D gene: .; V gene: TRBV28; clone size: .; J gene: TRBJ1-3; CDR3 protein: CASSLSEYGRSGNTIYF; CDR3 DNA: TGTGCCAGCAGTTTATCCGAGTATGGGCGCTCTGGAAACACCATATATTTT
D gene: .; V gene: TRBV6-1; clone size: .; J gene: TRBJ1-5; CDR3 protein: CASSPRESNQPQHF; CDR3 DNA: TGTGCCAGCAGTCCCCGGGAGAGCAATCAGCCCCAGCATTTT
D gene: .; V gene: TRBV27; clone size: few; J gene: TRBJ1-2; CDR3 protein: CASSLHSDNYGYTF; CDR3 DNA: TGTGCCAGCAGTTTACACAGCGATAACTATGGCTACACCTTC
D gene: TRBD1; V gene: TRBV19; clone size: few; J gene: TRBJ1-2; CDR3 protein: CASSAADRYYGYTF; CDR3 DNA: TGTGCCAGTAGTGCGGCGGACAGGTACTATGGCTACACCTTC
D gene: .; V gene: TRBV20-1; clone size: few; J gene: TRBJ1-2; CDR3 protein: CSAGFFYGYTF; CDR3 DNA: TGCAGTGCTGGATTCTTCTATGGCTACACCTTC
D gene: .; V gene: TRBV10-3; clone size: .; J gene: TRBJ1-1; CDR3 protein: CAISEYQLGSTEAFF; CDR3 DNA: TGTGCCATCAGTGAGTACCAACTGGGATCCACTGAAGCTTTCTTT
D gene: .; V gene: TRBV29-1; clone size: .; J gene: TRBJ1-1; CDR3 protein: CSVVNLLNTEAFF; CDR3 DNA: TGCAGCGTTGTTAACCTTTTGAACACTGAAGCTTTCTTT
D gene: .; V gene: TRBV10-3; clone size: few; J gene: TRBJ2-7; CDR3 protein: CAISERSSYEQYF; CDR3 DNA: TGTGCCATCAGTGAGCGGAGCTCCTACGAGCAGTACTTC
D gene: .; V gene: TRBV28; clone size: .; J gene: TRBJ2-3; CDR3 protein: CASKLGVYTDTQYF; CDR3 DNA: TGTGCCAGCAAGCTCGGGGTGTACACAGATACGCAGTATTTT
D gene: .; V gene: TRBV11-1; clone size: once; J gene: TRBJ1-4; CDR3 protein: CASSQSQAPRTNEKLFF; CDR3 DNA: TGTGCCAGCAGCCAATCACAGGCCCCGCGGACTAATGAAAAACTGTTTTTT
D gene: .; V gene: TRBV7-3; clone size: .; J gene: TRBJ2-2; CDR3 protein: CASSFRPEGGGAGELFF; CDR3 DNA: TGTGCCAGCAGCTTCCGGCCCGAGGGGGGTGGGGCCGGGGAGCTGTTTTTT
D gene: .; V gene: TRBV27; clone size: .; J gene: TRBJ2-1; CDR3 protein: CASSLKAPVNYNEQFF; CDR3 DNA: TGTGCCAGCAGTTTAAAGGCCCCAGTAAACTACAATGAGCAGTTCTTC
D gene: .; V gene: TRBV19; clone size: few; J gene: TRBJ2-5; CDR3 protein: CASSRDGPRETQYF; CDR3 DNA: TGTGCCAGTAGTCGGGACGGACCTCGGGAGACCCAGTACTTC
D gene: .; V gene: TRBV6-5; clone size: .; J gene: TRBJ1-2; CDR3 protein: CASRPPGLHYGYTF; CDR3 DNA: TGTGCCAGCAGACCCCCCGGGCTACACTATGGCTACACCTTC
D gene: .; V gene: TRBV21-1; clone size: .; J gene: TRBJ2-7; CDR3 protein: CASSKGGQGNHEQYF; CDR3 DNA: TGTGCCAGCAGCAAAGGAGGGCAGGGGAACCACGAGCAGTACTTC
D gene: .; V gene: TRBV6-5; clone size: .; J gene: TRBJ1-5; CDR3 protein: CASSYPGGSNQPQHF; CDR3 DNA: TGTGCCAGCAGTTACCCGGGGGGTAGCAATCAGCCCCAGCATTTT
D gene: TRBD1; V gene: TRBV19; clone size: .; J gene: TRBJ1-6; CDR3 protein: CASRLSTGGNSPLHF; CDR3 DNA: TGTGCCAGTAGACTATCGACAGGGGGCAATTCACCCCTCCACTTT
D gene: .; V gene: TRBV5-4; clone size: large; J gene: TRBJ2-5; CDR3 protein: CASSFPGETQYF; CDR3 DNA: TGTGCCAGCAGTTTCCCAGGGGAGACCCAGTACTTC
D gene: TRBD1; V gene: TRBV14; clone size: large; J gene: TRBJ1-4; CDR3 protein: CASSQGEYRGLFF; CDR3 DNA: TGTGCCAGCAGCCAAGGCGAGTACAGGGGACTGTTTTTT
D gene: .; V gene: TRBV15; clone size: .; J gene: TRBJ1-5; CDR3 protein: CATSTRQAYSNQPQHF; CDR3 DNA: TGTGCCACCAGCACCCGACAGGCCTATAGCAATCAGCCCCAGCATTTT
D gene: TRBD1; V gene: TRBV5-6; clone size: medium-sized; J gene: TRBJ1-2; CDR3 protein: CASSLGLTGGYGYTF; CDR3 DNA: TGTGCCAGCAGCTTAGGGTTGACAGGGGGCTATGGCTACACCTTC
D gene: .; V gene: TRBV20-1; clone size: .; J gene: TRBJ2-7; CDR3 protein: CSASRGYEQYF; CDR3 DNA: TGCAGTGCTTCTCGGGGCTACGAGCAGTACTTC
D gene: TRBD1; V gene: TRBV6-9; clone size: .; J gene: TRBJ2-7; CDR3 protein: CASKRDRGPYEQYF; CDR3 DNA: TGTGCCAGCAAAAGGGACAGGGGACCCTACGAGCAGTACTTC
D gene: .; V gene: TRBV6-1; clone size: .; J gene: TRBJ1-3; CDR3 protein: CASSEGLYTIYF; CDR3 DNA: TGTGCCAGCAGTGAAGGTCTATACACCATATATTTT